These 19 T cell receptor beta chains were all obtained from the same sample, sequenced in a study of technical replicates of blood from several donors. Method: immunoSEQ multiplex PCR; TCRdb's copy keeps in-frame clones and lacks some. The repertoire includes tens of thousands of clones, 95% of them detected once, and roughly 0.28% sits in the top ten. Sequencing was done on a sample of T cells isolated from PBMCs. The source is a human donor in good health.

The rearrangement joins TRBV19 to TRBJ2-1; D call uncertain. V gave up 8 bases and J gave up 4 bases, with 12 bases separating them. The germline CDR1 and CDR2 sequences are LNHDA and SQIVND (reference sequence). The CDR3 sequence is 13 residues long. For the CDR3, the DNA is TGTGCCAGTCTGGCCCCCTTTTACAATGAGCAGTTCTTC. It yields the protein CASLAPFYNEQFF.

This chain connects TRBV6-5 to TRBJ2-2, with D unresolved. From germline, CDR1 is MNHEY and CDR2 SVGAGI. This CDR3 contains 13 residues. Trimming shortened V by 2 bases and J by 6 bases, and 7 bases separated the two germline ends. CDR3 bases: TGTGCCAGCAGTTACGCGAGTCCCGGGGAGCTGTTTTTT. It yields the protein CASSYASPGELFF.

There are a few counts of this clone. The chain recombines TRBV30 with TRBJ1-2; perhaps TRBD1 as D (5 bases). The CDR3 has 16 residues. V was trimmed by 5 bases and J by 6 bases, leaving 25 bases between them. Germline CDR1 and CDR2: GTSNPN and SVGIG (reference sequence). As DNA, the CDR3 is TGTGCCTGGGGGGACTGGGGGGAAAGACGGGCGGATGGCTACACCTTC. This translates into CAWGDWGERRADGYTF.

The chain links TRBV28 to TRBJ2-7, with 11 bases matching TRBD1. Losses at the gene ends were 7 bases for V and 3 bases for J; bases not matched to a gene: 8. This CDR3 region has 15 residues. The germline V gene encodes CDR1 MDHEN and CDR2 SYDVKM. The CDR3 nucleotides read TGTGCCAGCACTGACGAGGGGACAGGGGGCTACGAGCAGTACTTC. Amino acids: CASTDEGTGGYEQYF.

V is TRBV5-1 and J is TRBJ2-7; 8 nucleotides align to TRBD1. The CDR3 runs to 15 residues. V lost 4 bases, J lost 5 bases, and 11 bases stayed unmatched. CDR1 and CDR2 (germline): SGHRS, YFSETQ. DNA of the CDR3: TGCGCCAGCAGCGAGACCACAGGGGGAGTCCACGAGCAGTACTTC. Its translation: CASSETTGGVHEQYF.

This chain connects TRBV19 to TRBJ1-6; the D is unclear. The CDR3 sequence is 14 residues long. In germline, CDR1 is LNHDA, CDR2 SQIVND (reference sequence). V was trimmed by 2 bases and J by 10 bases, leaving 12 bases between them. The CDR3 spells CASSISGISSPLHF. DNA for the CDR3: TGTGCCAGTAGTATATCTGGCATTTCGTCACCCCTCCACTTT.

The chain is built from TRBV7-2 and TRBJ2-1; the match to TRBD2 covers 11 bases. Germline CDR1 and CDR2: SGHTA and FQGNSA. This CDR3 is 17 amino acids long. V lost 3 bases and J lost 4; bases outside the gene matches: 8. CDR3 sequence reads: CASSLSLASGRYNEQFF. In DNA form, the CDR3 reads TGTGCCAGCAGCTTGTCTCTGGCTAGCGGGAGGTACAATGAGCAGTTCTTC.

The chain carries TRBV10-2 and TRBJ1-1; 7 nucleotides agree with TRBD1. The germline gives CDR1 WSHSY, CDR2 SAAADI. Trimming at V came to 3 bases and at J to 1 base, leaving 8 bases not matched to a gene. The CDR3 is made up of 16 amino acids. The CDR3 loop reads CASSDPQGITNTEAFF. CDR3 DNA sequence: TGCGCCAGCAGTGACCCACAGGGGATAACGAACACTGAAGCTTTCTTT.

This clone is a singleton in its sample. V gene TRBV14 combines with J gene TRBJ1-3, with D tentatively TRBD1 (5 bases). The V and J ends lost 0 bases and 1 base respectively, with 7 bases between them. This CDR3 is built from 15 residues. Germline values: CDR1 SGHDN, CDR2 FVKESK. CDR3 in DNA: TGTGCCAGCAGCCAAGACAGGACATCTGGAAACACCATATATTTT. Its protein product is CASSQDRTSGNTIYF.

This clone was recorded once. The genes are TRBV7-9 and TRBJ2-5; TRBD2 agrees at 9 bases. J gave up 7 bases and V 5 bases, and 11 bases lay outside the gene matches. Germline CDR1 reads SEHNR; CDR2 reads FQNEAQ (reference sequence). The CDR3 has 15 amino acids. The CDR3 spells CASSQNGGGRVTQYF. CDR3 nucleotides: TGTGCCAGCAGCCAAAATGGTGGCGGGAGGGTGACCCAGTACTTC.

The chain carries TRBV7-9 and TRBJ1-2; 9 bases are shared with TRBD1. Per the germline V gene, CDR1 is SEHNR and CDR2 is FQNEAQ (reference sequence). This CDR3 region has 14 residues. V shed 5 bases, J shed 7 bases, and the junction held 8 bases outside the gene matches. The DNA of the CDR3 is TGTGCCAGCAGCCATGAACAGGGGGCTGCTGGCTACACCTTC. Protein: CASSHEQGAAGYTF.

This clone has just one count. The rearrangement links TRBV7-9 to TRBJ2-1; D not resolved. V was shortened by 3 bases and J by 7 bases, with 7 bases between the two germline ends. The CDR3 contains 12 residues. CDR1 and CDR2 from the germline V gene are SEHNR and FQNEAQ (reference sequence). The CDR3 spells CASSFETNEQFF. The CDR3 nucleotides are TGTGCCAGCAGCTTTGAGACTAATGAGCAGTTCTTC. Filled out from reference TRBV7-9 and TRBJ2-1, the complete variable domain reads DTGVSQNPRHKITKRGQNVTFRCDPISEHNRLYWYRQTLGQGPEFLTYFQNEAQLEKSRLLSDRFSAERPKGSFSTLEIQRTEQGDSAMYLCASSFETNEQFFGPGTRLTVL.

The chain's CDR3 is CASSRRGSDYNEQFF. The CDR3 DNA follows: TGTGCCAGCAGCAGAAGGGGGAGCGACTACAATGAGCAGTTCTTC. This chain joins TRBV9 and TRBJ2-1, with D possibly being TRBD1 (6 bases). The CDR3 is made up of 15 amino acids. V lost 4 bases and J 3 bases, leaving 14 bases between the germline ends. CDR1 and CDR2 (germline): SGDLS, YYNGEE.

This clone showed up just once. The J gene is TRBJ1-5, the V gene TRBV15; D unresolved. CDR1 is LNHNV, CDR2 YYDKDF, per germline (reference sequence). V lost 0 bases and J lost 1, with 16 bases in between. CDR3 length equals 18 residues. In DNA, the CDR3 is TGTGCCACCAGCAGAGACACCTACAGTCTATTGAGCAATCAGCCCCAGCATTTT. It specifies CATSRDTYSLLSNQPQHF.

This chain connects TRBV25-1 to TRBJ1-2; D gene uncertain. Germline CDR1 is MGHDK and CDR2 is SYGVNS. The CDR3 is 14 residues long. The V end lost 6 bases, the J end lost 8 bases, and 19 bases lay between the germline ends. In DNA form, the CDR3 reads TGTGCCAGCAGGCCTGCGGGAGGAGCGGACGGCTACACCTTC. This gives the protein CASRPAGGADGYTF.

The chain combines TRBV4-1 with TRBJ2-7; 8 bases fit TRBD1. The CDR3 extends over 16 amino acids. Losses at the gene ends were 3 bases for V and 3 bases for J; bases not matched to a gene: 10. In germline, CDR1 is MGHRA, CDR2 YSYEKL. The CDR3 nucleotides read TGCGCCAGCAGCCAGATAAATAGACAGGGGTTCTACGAGCAGTACTTC. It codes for CASSQINRQGFYEQYF.

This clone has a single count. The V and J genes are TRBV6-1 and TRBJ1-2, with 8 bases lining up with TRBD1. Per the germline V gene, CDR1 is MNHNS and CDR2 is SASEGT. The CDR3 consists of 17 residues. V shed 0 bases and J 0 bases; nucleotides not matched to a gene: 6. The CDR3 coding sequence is TGTGCCAGCAGTGAAGCCCCCCAGGGGGCCTCTAACTATGGCTACACCTTC. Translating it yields CASSEAPQGASNYGYTF.

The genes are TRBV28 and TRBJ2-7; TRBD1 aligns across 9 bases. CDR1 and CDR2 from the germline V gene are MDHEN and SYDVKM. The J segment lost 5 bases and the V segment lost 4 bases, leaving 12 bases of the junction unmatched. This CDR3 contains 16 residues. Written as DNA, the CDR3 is TGTGCCAGCAGTTCCTACGCCGGGACAGGGACCGACGAGCAGTACTTC. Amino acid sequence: CASSSYAGTGTDEQYF. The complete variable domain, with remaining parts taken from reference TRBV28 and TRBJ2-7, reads DVKVTQSSRYLVKRTGEKVFLECVQDMDHENMFWYRQDPGLGLRLIYFSYDVKMKEKGDIPEGYSVSREKKERFSLILESASTNQTSMYLCASSSYAGTGTDEQYFGPGTRLTVT.

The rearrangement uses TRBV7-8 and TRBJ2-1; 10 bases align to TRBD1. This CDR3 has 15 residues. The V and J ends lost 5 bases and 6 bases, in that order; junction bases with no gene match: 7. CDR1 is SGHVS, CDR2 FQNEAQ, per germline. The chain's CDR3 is CASSRQGAGVNEQFF. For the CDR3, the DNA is TGTGCCAGCAGCAGACAGGGGGCAGGGGTCAATGAGCAGTTCTTC.